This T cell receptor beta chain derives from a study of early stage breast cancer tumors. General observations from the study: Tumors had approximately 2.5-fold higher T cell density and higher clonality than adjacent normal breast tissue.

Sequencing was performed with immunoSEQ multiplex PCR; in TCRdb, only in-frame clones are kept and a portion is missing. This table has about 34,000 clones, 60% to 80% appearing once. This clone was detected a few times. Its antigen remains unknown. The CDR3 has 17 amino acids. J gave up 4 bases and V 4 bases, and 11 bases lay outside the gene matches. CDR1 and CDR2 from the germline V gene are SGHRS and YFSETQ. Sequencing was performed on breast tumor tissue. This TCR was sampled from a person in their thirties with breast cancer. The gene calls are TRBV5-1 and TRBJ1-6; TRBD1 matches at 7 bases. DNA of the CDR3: TGCGCCAGCAGCCCGCATACCGGGACAGCTTATAATTCACCCCTCCACTTT. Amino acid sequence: CASSPHTGTAYNSPLHF. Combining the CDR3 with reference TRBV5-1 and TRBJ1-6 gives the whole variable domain KAGVTQTPRYLIKTRGQQVTLSCSPISGHRSVSWYQQTPGQGLQFLFEYFSETQRNKGNFPGRFSGRQFSNSRSEMNVSTLELGDSALYLCASSPHTGTAYNSPLHFGNGTRLTVT.